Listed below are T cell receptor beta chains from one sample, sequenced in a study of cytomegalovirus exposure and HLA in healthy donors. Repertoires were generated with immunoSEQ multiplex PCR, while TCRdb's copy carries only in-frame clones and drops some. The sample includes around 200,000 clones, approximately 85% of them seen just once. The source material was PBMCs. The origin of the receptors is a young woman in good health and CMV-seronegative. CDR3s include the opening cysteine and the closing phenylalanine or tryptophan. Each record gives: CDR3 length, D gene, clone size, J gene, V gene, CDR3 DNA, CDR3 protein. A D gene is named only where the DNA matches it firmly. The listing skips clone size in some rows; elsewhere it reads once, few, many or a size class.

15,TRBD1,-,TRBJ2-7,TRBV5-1,TGCGCCAGCAGCCCCCTCCCGACAGGGATCTACGAGCAGTACTTC,CASSPLPTGIYEQYF
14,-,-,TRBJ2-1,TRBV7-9,TGTGCCAGCAGCAATCCCACACAGGACAATGAGCAGTTCTTC,CASSNPTQDNEQFF
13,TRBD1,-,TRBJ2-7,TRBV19,TGTGCCAGTAGTATTACAGGGGACTACGAGCAGTACTTC,CASSITGDYEQYF
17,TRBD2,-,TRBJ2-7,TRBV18,TGTGCCAGCTCACCAACGGGGATAGCGGGAGGAACCTACGAGCAGTACTTC,CASSPTGIAGGTYEQYF
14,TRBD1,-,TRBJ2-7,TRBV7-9,TGTGCCAGCAGCCCCGACAGGGAACAATACGAGCAGTACTTC,CASSPDREQYEQYF
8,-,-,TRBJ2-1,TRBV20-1,TGCAGTGCTGATAGAGTTTTCTTC,CSADRVFF
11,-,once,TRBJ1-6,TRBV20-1,TGCAGTGCTTTTGAGGGTTCACCCCTCCACTTT,CSAFEGSPLHF
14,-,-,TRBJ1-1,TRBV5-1,TGCGCCAGCAGCTCCGGAGGAGGGGCCACTGAAGCTTTCTTT,CASSSGGGATEAFF
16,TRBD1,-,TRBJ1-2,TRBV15,TGTGCCACCAGCAGCCGGGGGCTCCGGGACAGAGATGGCTACACCTTC,CATSSRGLRDRDGYTF
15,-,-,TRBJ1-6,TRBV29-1,TGCAGCGTTGAAGAACTGGGGGAGGGGGGGCCGGCCCTCCACTTT,CSVEELGEGGPALHF